This is a list of T cell receptor beta chains from one sample in a study of T cell responses to AZD1222 COVID-19 vaccine. Sequencing was performed with immunoSEQ multiplex PCR; in TCRdb, only in-frame clones are kept and a portion is missing. The sample holds about 110,000 clones, 75% to 90% seen once. The material was peripheral blood, obtained on day 0 of AZD1222 vaccination. Receptors were obtained from an adult in good health. Both conserved end residues are trimmed from each CDR3. A D gene is named only where the DNA matches it firmly. A row's size may be missing; if present it is once, few, many or a size class.

cdr3_aa	v_call	j_call	d_call	clone_size
AWSGQAYEQY	TRBV30	TRBJ2-7	NA	NA
SVEGLAGVSSYNEQF	TRBV29-1	TRBJ2-1	TRBD2	NA
ASSESQGSATNEKLF	TRBV25-1	TRBJ1-4	NA	NA
ASSLTGGRYEQY	TRBV28	TRBJ2-7	TRBD2	NA
ASSELGRARGETQY	TRBV2	TRBJ2-5	NA	NA
ASSAPTSGRRGGTGELF	TRBV2	TRBJ2-2	TRBD2	NA
SANIGGQNYGYT	TRBV29-1	TRBJ1-2	NA	NA
ASSLAGLETQY	TRBV12-3/TRBV12-4	TRBJ2-5	NA	NA
ASSSGLAGGQSTDTQY	TRBV19	TRBJ2-3	TRBD2	NA
SVETGGAGNTIY	TRBV29-1	TRBJ1-3	NA	NA
ASKGTDTQY	TRBV28	TRBJ2-3	NA	NA
ASNPTGPYGYT	TRBV19	TRBJ1-2	NA	NA
ASSDRGGKDTEAF	TRBV10-2	TRBJ1-1	NA	NA
ASRRQGQLPSTVYEQY	TRBV7-9	TRBJ2-7	TRBD1	once
ASSHRLAVEGEQF	TRBV5-4	TRBJ2-1	TRBD2	NA
AWRVPDRVVEAF	TRBV30	TRBJ1-1	TRBD1	NA
ASSPSFETSGSQY	TRBV18	TRBJ2-7	TRBD2	NA
ASSYGTVDEKLF	TRBV3-1/TRBV3-2	TRBJ1-4	TRBD1	NA
ASSDRAGQPTYEQY	TRBV6-1	TRBJ2-7	NA	NA
ASSQTLVDRRGGSLVRQF	TRBV4-2	TRBJ2-1	NA	NA
SARMRGEQY	TRBV20-1	TRBJ2-7	NA	NA
ASSLAGTGSDTQY	TRBV5-5	TRBJ2-3	TRBD1	NA
ASSLEGNYGYT	TRBV5-6	TRBJ1-2	NA	NA
ASMGDSEAF	TRBV21-1	TRBJ1-1	NA	once
ASSLVSAAYSGNTIY	TRBV5-1	TRBJ1-3	NA	NA
ASSKLDRGGSGNTIY	TRBV9	TRBJ1-3	TRBD1	NA
ASSPGLGQETQY	TRBV5-5	TRBJ2-5	NA	NA
ASSPTLGERGYQETQY	TRBV3-1/TRBV3-2	TRBJ2-5	TRBD2	NA
ASSIASTQPQH	TRBV19	TRBJ1-5	NA	NA
ASAEDRSRNTIY	TRBV5-8	TRBJ1-3	TRBD1	NA
ASSSDSSYQPQH	TRBV19	TRBJ1-5	NA	NA
ASRGGSGDTQY	TRBV28	TRBJ2-3	NA	few
ASSQGRNEQF	TRBV3-1/TRBV3-2	TRBJ2-1	NA	once
ASSLLGLAGEHEQF	TRBV7-2	TRBJ2-1	TRBD2	NA
ASSQLDSNTEAF	TRBV18	TRBJ1-1	NA	NA
ASSSDGTGTLQQY	TRBV7-2	TRBJ2-7	TRBD1	NA
ASSIGTGGQPQH	TRBV28	TRBJ1-5	TRBD1	NA
ASSTRTRAETQY	TRBV5-1	TRBJ2-5	TRBD2	NA
ASSSTGTSGGTDTQY	TRBV4-2	TRBJ2-3	TRBD2	NA
ASKWGGGTNTEAF	TRBV28	TRBJ1-1	NA	NA
ATRGAGPRGELF	TRBV24-1	TRBJ2-2	NA	NA
ASRPGGSNTGELF	TRBV28	TRBJ2-2	TRBD2	NA
ASSPGQASRHGYT	TRBV7-2	TRBJ1-2	TRBD1	NA
AWSLSFTGGYQPQH	TRBV30	TRBJ1-5	TRBD1	NA
ASSSTSSGAGSYNEQF	TRBV7-3	TRBJ2-1	TRBD2	NA
AITGAPQAGELF	TRBV10-3	TRBJ2-2	NA	few
ASSHRDRGLFSYEQY	TRBV3-1/TRBV3-2	TRBJ2-7	TRBD1	few
ATSATGLASYEQY	TRBV15	TRBJ2-7	TRBD2	NA
ASSEEQGSNSPLH	TRBV2	TRBJ1-6	NA	few
ASRWLGEGNQPQH	TRBV28	TRBJ1-5	NA	NA
AISGGDGEWQNIQY	TRBV10-3	TRBJ2-4	NA	NA
ASSQDHLSGTDTQY	TRBV4-3	TRBJ2-3	NA	NA
ASSLAQAGGPKNEQF	TRBV7-6	TRBJ2-1	TRBD2	NA